This T cell receptor (beta chain) was recorded in a study of blood T cell repertoires in COVID-19. Method: immunoSEQ multiplex PCR; TCRdb's copy keeps in-frame clones and lacks some. The data contain around 120,000 clones, 80% to 90% of them singletons. Sequencing was carried out using peripheral blood. The sequence derives from a man between 65 and 80 years old who had recovered from COVID-19.

The CDR3 reads CASSPDTRTDTQYF. Here the CDR3 DNA reads TGTGCCAGCTCCCCGGACACTCGCACAGATACGCAGTATTTT. V and J are TRBV18 and TRBJ2-3; D is possibly TRBD1 (5 bases). From germline, CDR1 is KGHSH and CDR2 LQKENI. CDR3 length equals 14 residues. V shed 6 bases and J shed 1 base, with 11 bases lying between them.